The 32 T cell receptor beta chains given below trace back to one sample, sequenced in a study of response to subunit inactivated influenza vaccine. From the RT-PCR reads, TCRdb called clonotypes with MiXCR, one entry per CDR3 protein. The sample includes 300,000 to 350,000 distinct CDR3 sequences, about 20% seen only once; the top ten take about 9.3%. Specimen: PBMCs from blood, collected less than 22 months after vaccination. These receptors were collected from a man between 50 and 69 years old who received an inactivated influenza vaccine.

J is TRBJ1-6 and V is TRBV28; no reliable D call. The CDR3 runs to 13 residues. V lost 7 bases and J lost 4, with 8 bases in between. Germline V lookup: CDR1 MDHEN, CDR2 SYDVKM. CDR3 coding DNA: TGTGCCAGCATCTTACGGTATAATTCACCCCTCCACTTT. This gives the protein CASILRYNSPLHF. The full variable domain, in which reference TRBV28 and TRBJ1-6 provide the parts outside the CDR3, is DVKVTQSSRYLVKRTGEKVFLECVQDMDHENMFWYRQDPGLGLRLIYFSYDVKMKEKGDIPEGYSVSREKKERFSLILESASTNQTSMYLCASILRYNSPLHFGNGTRLTVT.

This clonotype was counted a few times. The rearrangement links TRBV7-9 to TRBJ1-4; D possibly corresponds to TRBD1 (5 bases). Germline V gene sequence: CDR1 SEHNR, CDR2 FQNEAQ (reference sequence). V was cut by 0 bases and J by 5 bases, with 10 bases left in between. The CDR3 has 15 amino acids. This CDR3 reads CASSLAMRGNEKLFF. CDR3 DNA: TGTGCCAGCAGCTTAGCGATGAGGGGCAATGAAAAACTGTTTTTT.

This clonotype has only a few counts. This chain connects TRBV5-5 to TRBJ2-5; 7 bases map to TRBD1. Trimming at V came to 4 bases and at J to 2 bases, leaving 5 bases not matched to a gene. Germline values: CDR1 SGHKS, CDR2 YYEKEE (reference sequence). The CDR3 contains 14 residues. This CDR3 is CASSEGTVQETQYF. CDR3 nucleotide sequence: TGTGCCAGCAGCGAAGGGACAGTACAAGAGACCCAGTACTTC.

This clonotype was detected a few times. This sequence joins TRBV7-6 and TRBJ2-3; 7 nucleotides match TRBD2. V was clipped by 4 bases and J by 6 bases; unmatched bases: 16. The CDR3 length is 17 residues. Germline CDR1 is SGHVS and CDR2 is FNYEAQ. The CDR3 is CASSSGVGGRLADTQYF. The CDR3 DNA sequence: TGTGCCAGCAGCTCGGGTGTGGGCGGGAGACTCGCCGATACGCAGTATTTT.

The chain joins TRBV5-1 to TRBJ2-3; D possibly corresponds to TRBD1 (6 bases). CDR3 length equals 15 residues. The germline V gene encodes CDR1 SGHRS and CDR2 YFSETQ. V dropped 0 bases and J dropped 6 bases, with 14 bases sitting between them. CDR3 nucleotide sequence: TGCGCCAGCAGCTTGGAACAGGGAAGGTGGGATACGCAGTATTTT. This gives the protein CASSLEQGRWDTQYF.

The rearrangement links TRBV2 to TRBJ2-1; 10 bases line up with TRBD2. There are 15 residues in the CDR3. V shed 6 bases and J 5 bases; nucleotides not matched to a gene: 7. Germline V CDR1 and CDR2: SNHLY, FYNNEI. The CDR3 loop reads CASSPAGGPHNEQFF. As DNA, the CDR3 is TGTGCCAGCAGCCCAGCGGGAGGGCCTCACAATGAGCAGTTCTTC.

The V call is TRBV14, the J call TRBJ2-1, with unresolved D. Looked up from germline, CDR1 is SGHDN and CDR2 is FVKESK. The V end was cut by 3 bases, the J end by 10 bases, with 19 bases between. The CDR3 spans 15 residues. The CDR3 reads CASSQSSWQNIEQFF. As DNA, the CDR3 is TGTGCCAGCAGCCAGTCGAGTTGGCAGAACATCGAGCAGTTCTTC.

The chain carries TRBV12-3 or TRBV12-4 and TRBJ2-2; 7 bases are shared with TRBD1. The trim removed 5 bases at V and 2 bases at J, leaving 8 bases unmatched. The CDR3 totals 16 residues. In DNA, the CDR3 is TGTGCCAGCAGTGGCCTGACAGGGCTAAACACCGGGGAGCTGTTTTTT. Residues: CASSGLTGLNTGELFF.

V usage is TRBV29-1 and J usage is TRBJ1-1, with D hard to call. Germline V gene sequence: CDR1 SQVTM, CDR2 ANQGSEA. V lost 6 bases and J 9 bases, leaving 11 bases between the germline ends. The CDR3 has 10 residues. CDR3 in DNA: TGCAGCGTCGAGGGCCTTAAAGCTTTCTTT. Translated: CSVEGLKAFF.

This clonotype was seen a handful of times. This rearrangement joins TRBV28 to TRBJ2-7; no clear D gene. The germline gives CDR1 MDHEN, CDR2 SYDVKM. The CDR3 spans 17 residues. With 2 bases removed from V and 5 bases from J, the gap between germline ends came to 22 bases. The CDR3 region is CASSLTTYRRPYNEQYF. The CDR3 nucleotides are TGTGCCAGCAGTTTAACTACCTACAGAAGACCCTACAACGAGCAGTACTTC.

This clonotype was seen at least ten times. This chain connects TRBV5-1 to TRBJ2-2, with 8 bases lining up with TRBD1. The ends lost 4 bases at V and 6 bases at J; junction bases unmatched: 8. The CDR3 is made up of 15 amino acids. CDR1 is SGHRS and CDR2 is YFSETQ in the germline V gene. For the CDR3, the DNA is TGCGCCAGCAGCCTACGGGACAGGAGGGCCGGGGAGCTGTTTTTT. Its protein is CASSLRDRRAGELFF. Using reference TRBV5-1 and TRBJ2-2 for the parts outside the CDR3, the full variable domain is KAGVTQTPRYLIKTRGQQVTLSCSPISGHRSVSWYQQTPGQGLQFLFEYFSETQRNKGNFPGRFSGRQFSNSRSEMNVSTLELGDSALYLCASSLRDRRAGELFFGEGSRLTVL.

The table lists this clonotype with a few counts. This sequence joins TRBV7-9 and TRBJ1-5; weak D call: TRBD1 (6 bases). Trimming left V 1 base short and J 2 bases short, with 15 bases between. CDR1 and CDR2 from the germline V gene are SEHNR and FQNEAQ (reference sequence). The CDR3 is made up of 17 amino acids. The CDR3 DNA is TGTGCCAGCAGCTTAGTTCAGGGGCCTTCGGGCAATCAGCCCCAGCATTTT. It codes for CASSLVQGPSGNQPQHF. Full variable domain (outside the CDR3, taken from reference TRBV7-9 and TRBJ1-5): DTGVSQNPRHKITKRGQNVTFRCDPISEHNRLYWYRQTLGQGPEFLTYFQNEAQLEKSRLLSDRFSAERPKGSFSTLEIQRTEQGDSAMYLCASSLVQGPSGNQPQHFGDGTRLSIL.

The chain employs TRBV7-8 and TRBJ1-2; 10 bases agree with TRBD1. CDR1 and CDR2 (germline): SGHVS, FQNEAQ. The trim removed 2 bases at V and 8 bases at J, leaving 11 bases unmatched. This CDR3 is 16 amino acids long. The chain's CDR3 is CASSLQRDRGLLGYTF. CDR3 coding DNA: TGTGCCAGCAGCTTACAGCGTGACAGGGGGCTATTAGGCTACACCTTC.

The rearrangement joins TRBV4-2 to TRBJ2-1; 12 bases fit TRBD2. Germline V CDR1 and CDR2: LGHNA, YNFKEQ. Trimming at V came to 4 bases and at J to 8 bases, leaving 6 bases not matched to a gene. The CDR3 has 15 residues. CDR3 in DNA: TGTGCCAGCAGCCCTAGCGGGAGGGCCCCCCATGAGCAGTTCTTC. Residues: CASSPSGRAPHEQFF.

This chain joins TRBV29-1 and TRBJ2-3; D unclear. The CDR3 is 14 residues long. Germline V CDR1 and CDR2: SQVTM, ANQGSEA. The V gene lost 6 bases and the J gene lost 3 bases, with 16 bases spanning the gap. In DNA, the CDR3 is TGCAGCGTGGCCAAGAATTTGGGGACAGATACGCAGTATTTT. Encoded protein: CSVAKNLGTDTQYF.

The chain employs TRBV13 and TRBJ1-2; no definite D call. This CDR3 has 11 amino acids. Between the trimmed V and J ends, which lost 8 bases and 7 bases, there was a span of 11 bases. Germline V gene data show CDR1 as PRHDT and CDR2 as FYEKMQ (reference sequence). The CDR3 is CASDIARGYTF. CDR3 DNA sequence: TGTGCCAGCGACATAGCGCGTGGCTACACCTTC.

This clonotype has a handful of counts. The CDR3 nucleotides read TGCAGTGCTAGAGACACCCTTGAGAGCTCCTACAATGAGCAGTTCTTC. This encodes CSARDTLESSYNEQFF. V gene TRBV20-1 combines with J gene TRBJ2-1, with D uncertain. The CDR3 consists of 16 residues. Germline V gives CDR1 DFQATT, CDR2 SNEGSKA (reference sequence). The germline V and J ends were trimmed by 0 bases and 0 bases, with 12 bases remaining between them.

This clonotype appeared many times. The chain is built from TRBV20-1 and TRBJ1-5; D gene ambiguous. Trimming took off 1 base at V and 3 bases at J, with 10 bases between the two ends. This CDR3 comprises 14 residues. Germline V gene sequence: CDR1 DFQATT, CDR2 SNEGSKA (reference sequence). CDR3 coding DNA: TGCAGTGCTAGAGCGGACGGTATCAATCAGCCCCAGCATTTT. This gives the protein CSARADGINQPQHF.

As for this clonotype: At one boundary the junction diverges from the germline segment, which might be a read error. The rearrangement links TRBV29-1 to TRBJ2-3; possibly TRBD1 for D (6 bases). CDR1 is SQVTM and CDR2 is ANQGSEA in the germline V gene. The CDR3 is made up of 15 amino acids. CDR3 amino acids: CSVGTGHSGTDTQYF. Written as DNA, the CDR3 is TGCAGCGTCGGGACGGGACACTCGGGCACGGATACGCAGTATTTT.

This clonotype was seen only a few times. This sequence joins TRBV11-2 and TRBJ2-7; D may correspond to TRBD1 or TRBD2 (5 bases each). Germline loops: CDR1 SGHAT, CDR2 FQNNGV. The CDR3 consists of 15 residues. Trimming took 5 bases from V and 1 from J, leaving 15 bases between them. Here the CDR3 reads CASSLRLGTSYEQYF. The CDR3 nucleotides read TGTGCCAGCAGCCTCCGTTTAGGGACGTCCTACGAGCAGTACTTC.

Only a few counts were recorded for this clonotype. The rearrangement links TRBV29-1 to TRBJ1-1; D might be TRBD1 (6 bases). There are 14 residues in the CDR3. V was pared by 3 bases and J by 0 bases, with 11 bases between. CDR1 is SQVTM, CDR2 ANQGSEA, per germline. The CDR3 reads CSVDRGAMNTEAFF. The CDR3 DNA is TGCAGCGTTGACAGGGGCGCAATGAACACTGAAGCTTTCTTT.

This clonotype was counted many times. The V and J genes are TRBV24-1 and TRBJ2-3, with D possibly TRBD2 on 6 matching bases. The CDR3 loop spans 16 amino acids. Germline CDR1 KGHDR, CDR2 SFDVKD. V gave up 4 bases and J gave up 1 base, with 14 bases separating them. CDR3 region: CATSDPGEKGTDTQYF. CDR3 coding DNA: TGTGCCACCAGTGACCCGGGAGAAAAGGGCACAGATACGCAGTATTTT.

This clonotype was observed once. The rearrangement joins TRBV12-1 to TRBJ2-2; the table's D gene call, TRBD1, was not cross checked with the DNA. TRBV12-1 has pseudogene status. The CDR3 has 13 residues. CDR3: CASSFGGLGELFF. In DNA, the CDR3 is TGTGCCAGCAGCTTTGGGGGGCTCGGGGAGCTGTTTTTT.

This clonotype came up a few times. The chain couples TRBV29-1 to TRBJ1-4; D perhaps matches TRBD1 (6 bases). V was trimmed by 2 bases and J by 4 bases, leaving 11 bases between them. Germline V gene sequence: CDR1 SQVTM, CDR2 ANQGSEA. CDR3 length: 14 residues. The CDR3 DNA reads TGCAGCGTTGAAATGGGACATCTTAATGAAAAACTGTTTTTT. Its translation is CSVEMGHLNEKLFF.

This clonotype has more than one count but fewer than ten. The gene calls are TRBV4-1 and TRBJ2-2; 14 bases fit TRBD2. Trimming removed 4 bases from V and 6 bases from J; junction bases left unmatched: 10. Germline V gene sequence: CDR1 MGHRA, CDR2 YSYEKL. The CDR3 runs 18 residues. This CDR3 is CASSPSGLAGVLSGELFF. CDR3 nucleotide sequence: TGCGCCAGCAGCCCGTCGGGACTAGCGGGAGTGCTCTCCGGGGAGCTGTTTTTT.

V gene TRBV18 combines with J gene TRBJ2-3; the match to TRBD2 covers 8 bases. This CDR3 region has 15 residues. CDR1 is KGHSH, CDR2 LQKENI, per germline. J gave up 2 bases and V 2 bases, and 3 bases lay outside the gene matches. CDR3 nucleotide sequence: TGTGCCAGCTCACCAGTAGCGGGGTCCACAGATACGCAGTATTTT. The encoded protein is CASSPVAGSTDTQYF.

The CDR3, as DNA: TGTGCCAGCAGCGTAGCAGCAGGAACTGAAGCTTTCTTT. This encodes CASSVAAGTEAFF. The J gene is TRBJ1-1, the V gene TRBV9; D is uncertain. V lost 0 bases and J lost 5, with 8 bases in between. In germline, CDR1 is SGDLS, CDR2 YYNGEE. The CDR3 runs 13 residues.

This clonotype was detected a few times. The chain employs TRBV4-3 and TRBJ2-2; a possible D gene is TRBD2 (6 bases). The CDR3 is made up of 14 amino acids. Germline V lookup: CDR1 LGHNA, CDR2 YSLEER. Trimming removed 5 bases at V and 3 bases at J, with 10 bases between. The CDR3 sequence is CASSAGRYTGELFF. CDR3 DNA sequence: TGCGCCAGCAGCGCAGGGAGGTACACCGGGGAGCTGTTTTTT.

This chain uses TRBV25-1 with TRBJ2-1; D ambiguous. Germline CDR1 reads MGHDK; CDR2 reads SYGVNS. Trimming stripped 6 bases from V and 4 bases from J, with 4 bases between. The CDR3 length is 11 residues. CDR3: CASRVYNEQFF. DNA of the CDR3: TGTGCCAGCAGGGTGTACAATGAGCAGTTCTTC.

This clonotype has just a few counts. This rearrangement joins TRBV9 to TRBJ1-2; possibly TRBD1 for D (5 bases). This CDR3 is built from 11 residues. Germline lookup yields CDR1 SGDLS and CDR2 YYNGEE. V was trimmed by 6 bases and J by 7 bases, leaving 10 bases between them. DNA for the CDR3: TGTGCCAGCACCAGGGACGCTGGCTACACCTTC. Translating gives CASTRDAGYTF.

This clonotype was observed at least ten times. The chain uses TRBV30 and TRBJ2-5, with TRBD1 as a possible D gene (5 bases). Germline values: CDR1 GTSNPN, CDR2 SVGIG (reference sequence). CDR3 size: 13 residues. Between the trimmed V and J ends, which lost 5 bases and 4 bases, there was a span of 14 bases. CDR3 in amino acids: CAWHQGLGETQYF. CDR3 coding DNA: TGTGCCTGGCATCAGGGTCTGGGAGAGACCCAGTACTTC.

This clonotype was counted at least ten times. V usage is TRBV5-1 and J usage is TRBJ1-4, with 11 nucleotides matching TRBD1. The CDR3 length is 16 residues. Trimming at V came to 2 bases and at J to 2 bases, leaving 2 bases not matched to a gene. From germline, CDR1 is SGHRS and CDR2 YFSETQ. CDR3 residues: CASSFGQGATNEKLFF. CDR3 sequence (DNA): TGCGCCAGCAGCTTTGGACAGGGGGCGACTAATGAAAAACTGTTTTTT.